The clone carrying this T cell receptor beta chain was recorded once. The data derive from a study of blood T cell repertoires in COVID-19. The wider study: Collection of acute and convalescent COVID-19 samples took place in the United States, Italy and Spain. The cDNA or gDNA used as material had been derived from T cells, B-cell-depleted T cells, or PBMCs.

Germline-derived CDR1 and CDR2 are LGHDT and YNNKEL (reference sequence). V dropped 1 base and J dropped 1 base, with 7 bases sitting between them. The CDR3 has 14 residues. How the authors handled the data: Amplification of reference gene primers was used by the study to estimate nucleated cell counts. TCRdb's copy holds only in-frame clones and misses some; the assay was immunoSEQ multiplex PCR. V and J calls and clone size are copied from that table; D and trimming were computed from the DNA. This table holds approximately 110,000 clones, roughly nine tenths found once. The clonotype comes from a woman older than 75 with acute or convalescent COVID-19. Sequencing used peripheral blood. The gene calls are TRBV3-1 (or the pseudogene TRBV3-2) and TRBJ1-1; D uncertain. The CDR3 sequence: CASSQAGRNTEAFF. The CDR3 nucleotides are TGTGCCAGCAGCCAAGCCGGTAGGAACACTGAAGCTTTCTTT.